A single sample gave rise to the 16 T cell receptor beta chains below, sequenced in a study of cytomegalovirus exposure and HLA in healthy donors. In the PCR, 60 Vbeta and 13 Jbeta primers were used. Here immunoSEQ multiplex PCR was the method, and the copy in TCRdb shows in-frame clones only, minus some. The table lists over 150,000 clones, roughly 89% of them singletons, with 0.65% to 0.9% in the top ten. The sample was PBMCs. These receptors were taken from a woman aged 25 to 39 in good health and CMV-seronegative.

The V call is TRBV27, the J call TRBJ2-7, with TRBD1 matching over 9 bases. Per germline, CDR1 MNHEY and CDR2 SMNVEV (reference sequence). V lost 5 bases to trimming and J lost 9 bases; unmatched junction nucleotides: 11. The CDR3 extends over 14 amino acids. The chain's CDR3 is CASSTTGGLPRQYF. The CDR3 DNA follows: TGTGCCAGCAGTACCACAGGGGGCCTTCCCCGGCAGTACTTC.

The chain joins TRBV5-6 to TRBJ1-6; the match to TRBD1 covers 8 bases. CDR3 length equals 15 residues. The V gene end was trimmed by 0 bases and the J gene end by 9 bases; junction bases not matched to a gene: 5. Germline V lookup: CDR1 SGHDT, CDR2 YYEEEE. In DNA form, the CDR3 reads TGTGCCAGCAGCTTGGCCGACAGGGGCCGTTCACCCCTCCACTTT. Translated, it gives CASSLADRGRSPLHF.

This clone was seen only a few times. Written as DNA, the CDR3 is TGTGCCAGCAACGAGGGGGCAGGCGGTTTCTACGAGCAGTACTTC. Its translation is CASNEGAGGFYEQYF. The chain combines TRBV27 with TRBJ2-7; TRBD1 agrees at 7 bases. With V trimmed by 7 bases and J by 3 bases, 12 bases remained unmatched. Per germline, CDR1 MNHEY and CDR2 SMNVEV (reference sequence). The CDR3 consists of 15 residues.

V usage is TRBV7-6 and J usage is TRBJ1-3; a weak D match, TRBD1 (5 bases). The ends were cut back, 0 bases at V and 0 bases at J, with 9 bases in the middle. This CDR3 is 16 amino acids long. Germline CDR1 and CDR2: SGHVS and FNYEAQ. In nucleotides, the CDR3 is TGTGCCAGCAGCTTAGCGGGGCAGGGCTCTGGAAACACCATATATTTT. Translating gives CASSLAGQGSGNTIYF.

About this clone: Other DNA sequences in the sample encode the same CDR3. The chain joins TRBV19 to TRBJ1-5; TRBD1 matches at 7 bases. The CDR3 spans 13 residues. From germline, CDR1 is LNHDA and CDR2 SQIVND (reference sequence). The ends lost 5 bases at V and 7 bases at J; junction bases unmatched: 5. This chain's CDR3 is CASSLGGGQPQHF. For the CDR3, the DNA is TGTGCCAGTAGTTTAGGGGGCGGCCAGCCCCAGCATTTT.

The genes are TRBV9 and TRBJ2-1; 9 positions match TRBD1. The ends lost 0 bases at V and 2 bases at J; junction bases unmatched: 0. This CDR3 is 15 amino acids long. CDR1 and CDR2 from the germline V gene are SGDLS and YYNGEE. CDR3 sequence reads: CASSVGTGAYNEQFF. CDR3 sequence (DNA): TGTGCCAGCAGCGTAGGGACAGGGGCCTACAATGAGCAGTTCTTC.

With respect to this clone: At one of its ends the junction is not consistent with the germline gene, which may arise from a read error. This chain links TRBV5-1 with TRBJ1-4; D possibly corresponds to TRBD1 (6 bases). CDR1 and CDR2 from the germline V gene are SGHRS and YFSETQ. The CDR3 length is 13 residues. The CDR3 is CASSLQQQGTKSF. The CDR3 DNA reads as TGCGCCAGCAGCCTCCAACAACAGGGTACCAAGTCTTTT.

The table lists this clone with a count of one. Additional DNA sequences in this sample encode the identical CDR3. The chain's CDR3 is CASSPRTDSYEQYF. The CDR3 coding sequence is TGTGCCAGCAGTCCCCGGACGGACTCCTACGAGCAGTACTTC. The chain is built from TRBV6-1 and TRBJ2-5, with no clear D. The J call may be mistaken, given a closer DNA end match to TRBJ2-7. This CDR3 spans 14 amino acids. Per the germline V gene, CDR1 is MNHNS and CDR2 is SASEGT.

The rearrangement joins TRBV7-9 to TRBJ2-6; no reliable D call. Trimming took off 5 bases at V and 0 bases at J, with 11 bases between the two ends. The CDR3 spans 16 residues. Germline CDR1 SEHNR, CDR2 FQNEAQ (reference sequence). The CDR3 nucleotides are TGTGCCAGCAGCCTGGTCGGTCCCTCTGGGGCCAACGTCCTGACTTTC. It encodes CASSLVGPSGANVLTF.

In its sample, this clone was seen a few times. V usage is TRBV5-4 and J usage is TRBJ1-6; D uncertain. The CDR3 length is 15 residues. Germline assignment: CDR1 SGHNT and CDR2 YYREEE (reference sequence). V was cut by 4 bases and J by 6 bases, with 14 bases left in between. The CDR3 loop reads CASSPGWAGNSPLHF. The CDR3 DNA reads TGTGCCAGCAGCCCGGGGTGGGCGGGTAATTCACCCCTCCACTTT.

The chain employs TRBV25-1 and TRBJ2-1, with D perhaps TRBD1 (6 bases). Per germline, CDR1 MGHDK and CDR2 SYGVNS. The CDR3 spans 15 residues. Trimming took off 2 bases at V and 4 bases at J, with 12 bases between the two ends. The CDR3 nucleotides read TGTGCCAGCAGTGAACCCCGGACAGTTTACAATGAGCAGTTCTTC. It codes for CASSEPRTVYNEQFF.

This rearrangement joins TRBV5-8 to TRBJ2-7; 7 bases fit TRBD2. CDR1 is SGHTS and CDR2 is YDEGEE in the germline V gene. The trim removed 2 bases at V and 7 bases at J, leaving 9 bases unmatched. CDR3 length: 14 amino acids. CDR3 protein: CASSFGGGPKEQYF. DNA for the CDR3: TGTGCCAGCAGCTTTGGGGGAGGGCCGAAAGAGCAGTACTTC.

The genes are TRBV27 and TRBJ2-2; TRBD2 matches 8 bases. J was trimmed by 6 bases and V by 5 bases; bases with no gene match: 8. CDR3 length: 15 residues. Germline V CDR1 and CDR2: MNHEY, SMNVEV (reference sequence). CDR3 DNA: TGTGCCAGCAGTACACGACTAGCGCTGCCCGGGGAGCTGTTTTTT. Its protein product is CASSTRLALPGELFF.

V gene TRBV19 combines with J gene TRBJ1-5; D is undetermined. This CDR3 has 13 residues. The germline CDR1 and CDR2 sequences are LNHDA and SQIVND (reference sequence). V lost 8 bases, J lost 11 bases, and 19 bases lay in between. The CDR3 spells CASAVDKSMSQHF. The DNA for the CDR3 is TGTGCCAGTGCGGTAGATAAATCAATGTCCCAGCATTTT.

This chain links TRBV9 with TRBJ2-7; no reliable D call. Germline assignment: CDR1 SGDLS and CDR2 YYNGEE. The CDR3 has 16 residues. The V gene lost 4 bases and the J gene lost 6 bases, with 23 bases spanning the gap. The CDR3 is CASSLTPSVSVAEQYF. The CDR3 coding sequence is TGTGCCAGCAGCCTCACCCCGTCCGTTTCCGTGGCCGAGCAGTACTTC.

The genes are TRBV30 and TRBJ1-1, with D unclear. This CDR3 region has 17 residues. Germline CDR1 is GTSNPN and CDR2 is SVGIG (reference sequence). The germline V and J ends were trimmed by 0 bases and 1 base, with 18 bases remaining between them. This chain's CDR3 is CAWSVRGFHRSNTEAFF. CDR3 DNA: TGTGCCTGGAGTGTACGCGGATTCCACCGATCGAACACTGAAGCTTTCTTT.